This T cell receptor (beta chain) comes out of a study of PD-L1 blockade in urothelial cancer. On the study more broadly: Blood underwent analysis 3 weeks (second dose) and 6 weeks after treatment began.

Measured with immunoSEQ multiplex PCR; TCRdb has only the in-frame clones, and not every one. The data contain around 80,000 clones, roughly nine tenths of them singletons. Germline V CDR1 and CDR2: SGHDT, YYEEEE. V gave up 0 bases and J gave up 0 bases, with 16 bases separating them. This CDR3 region has 18 residues. This clone has a single count. The TCR comes from a woman in her 70s with urothelial cancer. The chain couples TRBV5-6 to TRBJ2-4; D not certain. The source was PBMCs, collected around atezolizumab (anti-PD-L1) treatment. CDR3 nucleotides: TGTGCCAGCAGCTTGGGACTCCCCGGCCTACTAGCCAAAAACATTCAGTACTTC. This translates into CASSLGLPGLLAKNIQYF.